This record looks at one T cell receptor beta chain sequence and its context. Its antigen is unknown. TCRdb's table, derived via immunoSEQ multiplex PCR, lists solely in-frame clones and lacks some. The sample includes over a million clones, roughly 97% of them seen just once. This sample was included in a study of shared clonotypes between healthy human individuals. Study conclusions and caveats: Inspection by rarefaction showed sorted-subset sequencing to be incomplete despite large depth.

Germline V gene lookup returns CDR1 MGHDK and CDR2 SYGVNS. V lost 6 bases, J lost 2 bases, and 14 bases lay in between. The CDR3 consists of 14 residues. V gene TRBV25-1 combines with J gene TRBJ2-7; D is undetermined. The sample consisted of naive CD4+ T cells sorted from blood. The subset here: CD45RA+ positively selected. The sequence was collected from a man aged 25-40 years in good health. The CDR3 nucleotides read TGTGCCAGCAGGAGAGGCTACGGACCCTACGAGCAGTACTTC. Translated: CASRRGYGPYEQYF.